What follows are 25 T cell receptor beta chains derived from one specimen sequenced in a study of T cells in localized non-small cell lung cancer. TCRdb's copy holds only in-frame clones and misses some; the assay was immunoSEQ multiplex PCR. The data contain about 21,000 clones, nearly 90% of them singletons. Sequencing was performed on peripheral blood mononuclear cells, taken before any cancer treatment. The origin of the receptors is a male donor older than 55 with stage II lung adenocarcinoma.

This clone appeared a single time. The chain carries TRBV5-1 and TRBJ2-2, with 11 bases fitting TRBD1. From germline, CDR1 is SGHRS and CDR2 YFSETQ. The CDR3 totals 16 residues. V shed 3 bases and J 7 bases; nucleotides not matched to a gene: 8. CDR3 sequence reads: CASSSRTGGEGGELFF. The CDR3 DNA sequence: TGCGCCAGCAGCTCACGGACAGGGGGCGAAGGCGGGGAGCTGTTTTTT.

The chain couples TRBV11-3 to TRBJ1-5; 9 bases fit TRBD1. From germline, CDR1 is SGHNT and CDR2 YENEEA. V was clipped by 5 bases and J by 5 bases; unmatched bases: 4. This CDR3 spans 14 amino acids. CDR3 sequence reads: CASSRQGGDQPQHF. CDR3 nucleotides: TGTGCCAGCAGCAGACAGGGGGGCGATCAGCCCCAGCATTTT. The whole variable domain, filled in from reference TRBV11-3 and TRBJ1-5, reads EAGVVQSPRYKIIEKKQPVAFWCNPISGHNTLYWYLQNLGQGPELLIRYENEEAVDDSQLPKDRFSAERLKGVDSTLKIQPAELGDSAVYLCASSRQGGDQPQHFGDGTRLSIL.

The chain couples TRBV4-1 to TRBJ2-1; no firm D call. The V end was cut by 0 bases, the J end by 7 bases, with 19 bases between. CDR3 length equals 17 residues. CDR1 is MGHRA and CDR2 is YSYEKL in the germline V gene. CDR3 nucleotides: TGCGCCAGCAGCCAAGATTTTCAGCCCAGGCCCTCTAATGAGCAGTTCTTC. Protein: CASSQDFQPRPSNEQFF.

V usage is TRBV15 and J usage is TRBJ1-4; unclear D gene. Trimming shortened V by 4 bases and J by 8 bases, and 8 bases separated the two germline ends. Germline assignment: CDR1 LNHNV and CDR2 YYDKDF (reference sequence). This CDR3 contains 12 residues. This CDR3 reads CATSIRGEKLFF. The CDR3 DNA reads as TGTGCCACCAGCATCAGAGGCGAAAAACTGTTTTTT.

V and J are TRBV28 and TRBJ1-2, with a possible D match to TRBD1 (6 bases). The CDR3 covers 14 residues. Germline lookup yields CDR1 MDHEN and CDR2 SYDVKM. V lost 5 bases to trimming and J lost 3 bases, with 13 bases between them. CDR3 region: CASSTDRNHYGYTF. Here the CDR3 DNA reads TGTGCCAGCAGTACCGACAGGAACCACTATGGCTACACCTTC.

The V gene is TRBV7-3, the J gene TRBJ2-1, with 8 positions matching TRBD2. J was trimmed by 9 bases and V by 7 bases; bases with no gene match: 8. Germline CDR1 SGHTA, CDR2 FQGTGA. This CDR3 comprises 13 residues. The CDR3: CASTKREGGEQFF. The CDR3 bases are TGTGCCAGCACCAAACGGGAGGGGGGTGAGCAGTTCTTC.

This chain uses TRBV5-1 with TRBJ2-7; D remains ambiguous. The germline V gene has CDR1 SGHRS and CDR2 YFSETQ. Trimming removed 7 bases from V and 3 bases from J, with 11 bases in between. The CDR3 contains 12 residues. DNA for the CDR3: TGCGCCAGCGGAAAGGATCTCTACGAGCAGTACTTC. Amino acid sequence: CASGKDLYEQYF.

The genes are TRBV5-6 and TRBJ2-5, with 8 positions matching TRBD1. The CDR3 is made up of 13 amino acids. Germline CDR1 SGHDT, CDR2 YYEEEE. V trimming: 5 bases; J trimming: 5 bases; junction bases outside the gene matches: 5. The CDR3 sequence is CASRDRAGETQYF. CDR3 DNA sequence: TGTGCCAGCAGGGACAGGGCTGGTGAGACCCAGTACTTC. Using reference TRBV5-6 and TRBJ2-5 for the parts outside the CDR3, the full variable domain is DAGVTQSPTHLIKTRGQQVTLRCSPKSGHDTVSWYQQALGQGPQFIFQYYEEEERQRGNFPDRFSGHQFPNYSSELNVNALLLGDSALYLCASRDRAGETQYFGPGTRLLVL.

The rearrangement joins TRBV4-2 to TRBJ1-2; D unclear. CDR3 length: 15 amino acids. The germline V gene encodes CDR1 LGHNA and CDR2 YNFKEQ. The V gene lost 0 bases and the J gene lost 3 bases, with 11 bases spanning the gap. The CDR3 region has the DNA TGTGCCAGCAGCCAAGATACCAGCCCAGACTATGGCTACACCTTC. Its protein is CASSQDTSPDYGYTF.

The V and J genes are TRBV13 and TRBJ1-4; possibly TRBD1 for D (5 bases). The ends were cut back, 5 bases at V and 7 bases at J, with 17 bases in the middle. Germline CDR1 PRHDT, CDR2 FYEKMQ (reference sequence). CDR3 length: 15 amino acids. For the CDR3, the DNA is TGTGCCAGCAGCACCGCCCGGGCAGGGATTGAAAAACTGTTTTTT. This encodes CASSTARAGIEKLFF.

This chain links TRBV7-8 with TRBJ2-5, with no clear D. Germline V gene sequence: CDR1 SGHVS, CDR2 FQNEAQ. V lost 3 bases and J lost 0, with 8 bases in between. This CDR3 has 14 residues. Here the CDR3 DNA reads TGTGCCAGCAGCTTCAGCGAGAACCAAGAGACCCAGTACTTC. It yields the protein CASSFSENQETQYF.

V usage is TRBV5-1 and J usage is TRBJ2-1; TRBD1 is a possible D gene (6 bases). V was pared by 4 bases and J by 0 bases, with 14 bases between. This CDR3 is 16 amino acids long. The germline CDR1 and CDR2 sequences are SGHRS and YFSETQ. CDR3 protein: CASSTSQGFSYNEQFF. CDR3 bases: TGCGCCAGCAGCACTTCACAGGGTTTCTCCTACAATGAGCAGTTCTTC.

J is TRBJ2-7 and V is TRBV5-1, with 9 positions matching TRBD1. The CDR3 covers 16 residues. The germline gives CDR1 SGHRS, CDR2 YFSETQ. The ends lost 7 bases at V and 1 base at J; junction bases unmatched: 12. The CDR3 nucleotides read TGCGCCAGCCGCCTCACAGGGGGCCGCCCGTCCTACGAGCAGTACTTC. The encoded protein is CASRLTGGRPSYEQYF.

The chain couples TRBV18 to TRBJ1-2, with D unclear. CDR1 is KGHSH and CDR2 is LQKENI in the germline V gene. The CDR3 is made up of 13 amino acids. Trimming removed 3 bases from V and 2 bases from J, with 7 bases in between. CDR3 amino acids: CASSPEQNYGYTF. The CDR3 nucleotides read TGTGCCAGCTCACCGGAACAGAACTATGGCTACACCTTC.

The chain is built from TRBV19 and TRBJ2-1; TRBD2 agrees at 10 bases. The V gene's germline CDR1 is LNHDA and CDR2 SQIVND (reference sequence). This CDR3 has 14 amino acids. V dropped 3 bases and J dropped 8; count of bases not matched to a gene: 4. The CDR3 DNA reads TGTGCCAGTAGTATCTCTAGCGGGAGTGATGAGCAGTTCTTC. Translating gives CASSISSGSDEQFF.

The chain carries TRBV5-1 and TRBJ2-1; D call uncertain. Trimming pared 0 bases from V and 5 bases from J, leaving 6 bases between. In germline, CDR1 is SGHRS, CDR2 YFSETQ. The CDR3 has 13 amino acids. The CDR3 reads CASSLEVNNEQFF. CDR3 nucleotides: TGCGCCAGCAGCTTGGAAGTTAACAATGAGCAGTTCTTC. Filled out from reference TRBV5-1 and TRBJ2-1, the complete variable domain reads KAGVTQTPRYLIKTRGQQVTLSCSPISGHRSVSWYQQTPGQGLQFLFEYFSETQRNKGNFPGRFSGRQFSNSRSEMNVSTLELGDSALYLCASSLEVNNEQFFGPGTRLTVL.

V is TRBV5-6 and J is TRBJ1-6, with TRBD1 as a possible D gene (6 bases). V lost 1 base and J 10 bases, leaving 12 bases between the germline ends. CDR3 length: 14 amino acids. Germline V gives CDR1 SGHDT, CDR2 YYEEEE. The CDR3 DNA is TGTGCCAGCAGCTTGTACAGGGAGGAGTCACCCCTCCACTTT. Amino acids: CASSLYREESPLHF. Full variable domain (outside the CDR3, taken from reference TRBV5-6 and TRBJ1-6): DAGVTQSPTHLIKTRGQQVTLRCSPKSGHDTVSWYQQALGQGPQFIFQYYEEEERQRGNFPDRFSGHQFPNYSSELNVNALLLGDSALYLCASSLYREESPLHFGNGTRLTVT.

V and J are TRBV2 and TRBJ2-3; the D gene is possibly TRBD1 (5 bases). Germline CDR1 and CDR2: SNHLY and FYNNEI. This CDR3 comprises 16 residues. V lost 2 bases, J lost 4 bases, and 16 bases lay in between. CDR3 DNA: TGTGCCAGCAGTGAATTGGGCAGGGTAGTCCCAGATACGCAGTATTTT. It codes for CASSELGRVVPDTQYF.

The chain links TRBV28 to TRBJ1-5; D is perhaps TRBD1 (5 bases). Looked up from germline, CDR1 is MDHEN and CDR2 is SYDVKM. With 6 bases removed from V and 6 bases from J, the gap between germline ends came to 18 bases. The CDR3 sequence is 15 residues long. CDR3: CASRGNGLGGQPQHF. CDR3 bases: TGTGCCAGCAGGGGGAATGGTTTGGGGGGTCAGCCCCAGCATTTT. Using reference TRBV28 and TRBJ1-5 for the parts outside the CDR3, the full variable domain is DVKVTQSSRYLVKRTGEKVFLECVQDMDHENMFWYRQDPGLGLRLIYFSYDVKMKEKGDIPEGYSVSREKKERFSLILESASTNQTSMYLCASRGNGLGGQPQHFGDGTRLSIL.

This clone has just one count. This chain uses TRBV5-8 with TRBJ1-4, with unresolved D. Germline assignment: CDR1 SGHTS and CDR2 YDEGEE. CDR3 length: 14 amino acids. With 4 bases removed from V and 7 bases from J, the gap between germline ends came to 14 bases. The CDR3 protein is CASSVALRGEKLFF. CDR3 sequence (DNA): TGTGCCAGCAGCGTTGCCCTCCGGGGTGAAAAACTGTTTTTT.

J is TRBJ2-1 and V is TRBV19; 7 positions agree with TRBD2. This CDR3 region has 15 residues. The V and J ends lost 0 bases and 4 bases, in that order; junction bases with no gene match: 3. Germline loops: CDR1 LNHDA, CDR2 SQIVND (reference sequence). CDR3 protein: CASSIDREVYNEQFF. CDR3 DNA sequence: TGTGCCAGTAGTATAGATCGGGAGGTTTACAATGAGCAGTTCTTC.

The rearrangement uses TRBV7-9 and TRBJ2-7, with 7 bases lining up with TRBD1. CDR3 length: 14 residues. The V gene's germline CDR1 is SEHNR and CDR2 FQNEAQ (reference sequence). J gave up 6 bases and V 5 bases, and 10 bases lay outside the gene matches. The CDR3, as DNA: TGTGCCAGCAGCCAACACAAGGGGGCGGGCGAGCAGTACTTC. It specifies CASSQHKGAGEQYF.

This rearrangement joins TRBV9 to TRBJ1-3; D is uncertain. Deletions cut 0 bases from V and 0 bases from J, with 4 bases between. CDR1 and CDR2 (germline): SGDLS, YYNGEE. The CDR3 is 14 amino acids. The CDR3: CASSVDSSGNTIYF. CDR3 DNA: TGTGCCAGCAGCGTAGACAGCTCTGGAAACACCATATATTTT.

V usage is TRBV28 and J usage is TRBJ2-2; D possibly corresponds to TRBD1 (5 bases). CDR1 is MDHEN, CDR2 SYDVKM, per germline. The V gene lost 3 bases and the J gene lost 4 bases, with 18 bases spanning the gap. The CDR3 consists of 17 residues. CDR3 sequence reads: CASSFPGWGPGTGELFF. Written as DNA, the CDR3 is TGTGCCAGCAGTTTCCCCGGTTGGGGCCCGGGCACCGGGGAGCTGTTTTTT. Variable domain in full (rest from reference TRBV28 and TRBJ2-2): DVKVTQSSRYLVKRTGEKVFLECVQDMDHENMFWYRQDPGLGLRLIYFSYDVKMKEKGDIPEGYSVSREKKERFSLILESASTNQTSMYLCASSFPGWGPGTGELFFGEGSRLTVL.

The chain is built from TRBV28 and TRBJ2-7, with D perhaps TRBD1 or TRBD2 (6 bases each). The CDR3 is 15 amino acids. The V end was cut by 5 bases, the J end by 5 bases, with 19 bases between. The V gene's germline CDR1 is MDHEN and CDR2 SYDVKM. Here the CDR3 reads CASSLPLQGGNEQYF. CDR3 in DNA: TGTGCCAGCAGTCTGCCCCTACAGGGAGGCAACGAGCAGTACTTC.